The following is a T cell receptor (beta chain) sequence with its context. No antigen is known for it. V was pared by 1 base and J by 3 bases, with 9 bases of the junction left unmatched. The germline V gene encodes CDR1 LGHNA and CDR2 YNFKEQ. This CDR3 has 16 residues. This sample stems from a study of cytomegalovirus exposure and HLA in healthy donors. Clones were sequenced by immunoSEQ multiplex PCR, and TCRdb holds only the in-frame ones, with some missing. The sample contains more than 55,000 clones, about 89% of which appear only once. Study-wide points: A few CMV-associated chains proved CMV antigen-specific in vitro. The study designated fewer than 200 TCR beta chains cytomegalovirus-associated. According to reports, the classifier identified cytomegalovirus status with high specificity and sensitivity.

V usage is TRBV4-2 and J usage is TRBJ2-7, with TRBD1 matching over 7 bases. The sample was PBMCs. The sequence derives from a woman younger than 35 in good health and CMV-seronegative. The chain's CDR3 is CASSQGSAGGYYEQYF. CDR3 bases: TGTGCCAGCAGCCAAGGTTCGGCAGGGGGATACTACGAGCAGTACTTC.